These 4 T cell receptor beta chains were sequenced from one sample in a study of T-cell reconstitution after alpha-beta-depleted transplantation in children. Researchers prepared the TCRbeta library using unique molecular identifiers, the study reports. TCRdb analysed the PCR reads with MiXCR anew, one entry per CDR3 protein. The sample shows hundreds of thousands of distinct CDR3 sequences, 16% of them seen only once. This specimen was PBMCs, mostly from graft donor cells, taken 360 days after TCRalphabeta/CD19-depleted stem cell transplant. The receptors shown here come from a male patient aged 10-17 years who had a stem cell transplant for acute lymphoblastic leukemia, so the T cells may come from the graft donor.

Only a few counts were recorded for this clonotype. This rearrangement joins TRBV27 to TRBJ1-5; D gene uncertain. This CDR3 has 15 amino acids. CDR1 and CDR2 (germline): MNHEY, SMNVEV (reference sequence). Trimming took 3 bases from V and 0 from J, leaving 9 bases between them. In DNA form, the CDR3 reads TGTGCCAGCAGTTTCTACGGATATAGCAATCAGCCCCAGCATTTT. Its translation: CASSFYGYSNQPQHF.

The gene calls are TRBV11-2 and TRBJ2-7; 10 bases are a match to TRBD2. Germline V gene lookup returns CDR1 SGHAT and CDR2 FQNNGV. V lost 2 bases, J lost 0 bases, and 7 bases stayed unmatched. The CDR3 is 17 residues long. The CDR3 loop reads CASSLLAGGTSSYEQYF. The CDR3 bases are TGTGCCAGCAGCTTATTAGCGGGAGGAACGAGCTCCTACGAGCAGTACTTC.

This clonotype was seen a few times. This chain joins TRBV20-1 and TRBJ2-7; no definite D call. CDR3 length: 12 residues. V lost 1 base and J 2 bases, leaving 6 bases between the germline ends. Germline values: CDR1 DFQATT, CDR2 SNEGSKA (reference sequence). CDR3 sequence reads: CSARANPYEQYF. The CDR3 nucleotides are TGCAGTGCTAGAGCTAACCCCTACGAGCAGTACTTC.

The J gene is TRBJ2-3, the V gene TRBV3-1; TRBD2 agrees at 14 bases. J gave up 4 bases and V 4 bases, and 7 bases lay outside the gene matches. Germline V gene sequence: CDR1 LGHDT, CDR2 YNNKEL (reference sequence). The CDR3 contains 17 residues. CDR3 residues: CASSRRTSGRYADTQYF. The CDR3 region has the DNA TGTGCCAGCAGCCGTCGGACTAGCGGGAGGTACGCAGATACGCAGTATTTT.